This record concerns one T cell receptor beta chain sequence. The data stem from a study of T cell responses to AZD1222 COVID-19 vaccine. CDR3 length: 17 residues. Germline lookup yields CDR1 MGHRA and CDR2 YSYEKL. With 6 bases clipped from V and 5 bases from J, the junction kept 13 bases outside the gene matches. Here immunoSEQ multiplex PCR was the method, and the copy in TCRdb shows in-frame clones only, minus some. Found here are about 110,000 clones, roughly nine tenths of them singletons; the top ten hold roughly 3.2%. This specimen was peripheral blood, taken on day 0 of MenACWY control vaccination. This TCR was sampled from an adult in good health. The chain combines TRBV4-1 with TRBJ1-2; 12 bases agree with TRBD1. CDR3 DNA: TGCGCCAGCAGTCTATCCCCCGGGACAGGGGGCATGTATGGCTACACCTTC. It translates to CASSLSPGTGGMYGYTF.